The clone carrying this T cell receptor beta chain was detected a few times. Its antigen is as yet unknown. These data come from a study of T cells after yellow fever vaccination. For TCR, cDNA came from 5'RACE template switching, which added a universal primer site and UMIs. TCRdb used MiXCR to reprocess the 5' RACE reads, holding one entry per CDR3 protein. The data show some 240,000 distinct CDR3 sequences, about 5.2% seen once. Study-level findings and limits: Clones from primary vaccination mostly reappeared after the booster (less than 98% CD4, just over 85% CD8). A weaker but faster secondary response was observed, peaking on day 5 versus 15. Some clonotypes, a small share, were shared between CD4 and CD8 compartments.

The CDR3 contains 13 residues. Germline CDR1 reads SNHLY; CDR2 reads FYNNEI. The V end lost 4 bases, the J end lost 3 bases, and 9 bases lay between the germline ends. The V gene is TRBV2, the J gene TRBJ2-5, with TRBD2 as a possible D gene (5 bases). The material sequenced was CD4+ T cells sorted from PBMCs, taken on the day of the yellow fever booster vaccination. This receptor was obtained from a man younger than 35 who received the YFV17D yellow fever vaccine. As DNA, the CDR3 is TGTGCCAGCAGTGCGAGCGGTGAAGAGACCCAGTACTTC. It yields the protein CASSASGEETQYF. The full variable domain, rest sourced from reference TRBV2 and TRBJ2-5, is EPEVTQTPSHQVTQMGQEVILRCVPISNHLYFYWYRQILGQKVEFLVSFYNNEISEKSEIFDDQFSVERPDGSNFTLKIRSTKLEDSAMYFCASSASGEETQYFGPGTRLLVL.